This T cell receptor (beta chain) was profiled in a study of Ad26.COV2.S vaccination and SARS-CoV-2 variants. Study background: Administration of Ad26.COV2.S was intramuscular, either once or twice 56 days apart. Study observations and caveats: After vaccination, reports described spike-specific CD8+ and CD4+ T cell responses as showing substantial breadth. Placebo recipients showed lower spike-specific TCR breadth than vaccinees.

The CDR3 is 15 amino acids. With 11 bases removed from V and 1 base from J, the gap between germline ends came to 20 bases. Looked up from germline, CDR1 is MNHEY and CDR2 is SVGAGI. Concerning this clone: Antigen specificity is unknown.

Libraries were prepared by immunoSEQ multiplex PCR; TCRdb keeps only in-frame clonotypes and omits some of them. The table has 500,000 or so clones, approximately 92% seen once. Indicated treatment: roughly 18 received Ad26.COV2.S at low or high dose, single or two shots; 5 received placebo; per-sample allocation not given. Sample collection was performed on day 63 after the first vaccine or placebo injection. This vaccine is an Ad26 vector that expresses the Wuhan-strain SARS-CoV-2 spike. This receptor was obtained from a person between 18 and 65 years old who received the Ad26.COV2.S COVID-19 vaccine or a placebo. The sequenced sample was peripheral blood, obtained in a trial of Ad26.COV2.S vaccine versus placebo. The rearrangement links TRBV6-5 to TRBJ2-5; a weak D match, TRBD2 (6 bases). This CDR3 reads CAAGRGRAFQETQYF. CDR3 DNA sequence: TGTGCCGCCGGGAGAGGCAGGGCGTTCCAAGAGACCCAGTACTTC.